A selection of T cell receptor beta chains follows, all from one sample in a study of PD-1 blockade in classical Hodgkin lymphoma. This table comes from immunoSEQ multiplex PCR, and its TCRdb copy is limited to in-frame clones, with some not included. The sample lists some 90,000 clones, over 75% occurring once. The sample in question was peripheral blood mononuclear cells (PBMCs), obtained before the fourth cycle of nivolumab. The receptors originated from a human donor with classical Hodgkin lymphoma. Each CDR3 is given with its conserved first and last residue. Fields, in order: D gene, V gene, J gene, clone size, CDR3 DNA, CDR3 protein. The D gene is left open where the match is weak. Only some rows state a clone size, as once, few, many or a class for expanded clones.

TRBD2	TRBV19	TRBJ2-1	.	TGTGCCAGTACTAGCGGGGGGGCCCTAGGGCAGTTCTTC	CASTSGGALGQFF
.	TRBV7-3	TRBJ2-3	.	TGTGCCAGCAGCGAATTGAGGGCAGATACGCAGTATTTT	CASSELRADTQYF
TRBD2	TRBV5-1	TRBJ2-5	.	TGCGCCAGCTCCCTTTCGGGTAGCGGGGGCCAAGAGACCCAGTACTTC	CASSLSGSGGQETQYF
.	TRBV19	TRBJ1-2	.	TGTGCCAGTAGTATTGGAGAAAACTATGGCTACACCTTC	CASSIGENYGYTF
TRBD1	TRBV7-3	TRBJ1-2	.	TGTGCCAGCAGCTCCGGGACAGGGGGCGGTGGCTACACCTTC	CASSSGTGGGGYTF
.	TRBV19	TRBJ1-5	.	TGTGCCAGTAGTTTCCGGGATTGGGACAATCAGCCCCAGCATTTT	CASSFRDWDNQPQHF
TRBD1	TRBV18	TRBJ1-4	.	TGTGCCAGCTCGGCGACAGGGGTCCCTAATGAAAAACTGTTTTTT	CASSATGVPNEKLFF
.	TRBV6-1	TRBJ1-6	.	TGTGCCAGCAGTGAATTCGACAGTTCACCCCTCCACTTT	CASSEFDSSPLHF
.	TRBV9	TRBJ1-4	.	TGTGCCAGCAGCCCCCGACAGGCTAATGAAAAACTGTTTTTT	CASSPRQANEKLFF
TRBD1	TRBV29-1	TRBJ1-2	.	TGCAGCGTTGAAGATAACCAGGGGGTGCTCTATGGCTACACCTTC	CSVEDNQGVLYGYTF
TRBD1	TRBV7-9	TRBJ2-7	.	TGTGCCAGCAGCTCCCGGGACAGGACCTACGAGCAGTACTTC	CASSSRDRTYEQYF
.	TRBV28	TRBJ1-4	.	TGTGCCAGCAGTTTTGGACTGCTTGTTGCAACTAATGAAAAACTGTTTTTT	CASSFGLLVATNEKLFF
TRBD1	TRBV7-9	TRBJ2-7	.	TGTGCCAGCAGCTCCCCCGAAGACAGGGATCCCTTCTACGAGCAGTACTTC	CASSSPEDRDPFYEQYF
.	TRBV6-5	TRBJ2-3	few	TGTGCCAGCACCCGAAGCGGGTCTAGCACAGATACGCAGTATTTT	CASTRSGSSTDTQYF